These T cell receptor beta chains were read from a single sample in a study of shared clonotypes between healthy human individuals. The protocol was immunoSEQ multiplex PCR, while the TCRdb copy is restricted to in-frame clones and leaves out a portion. Counted here are about 640,000 clones, 72% occurring once; the ten biggest clones make up about 1.7%. The sample was memory CD4+ T cells sorted from blood. These receptors were collected from a woman between 25 and 40 years old in good health. CDR3s include the opening cysteine and the closing phenylalanine or tryptophan. The order of the fields is V gene, clone size, J gene, D gene, CDR3 protein, CDR3 DNA. D genes are given only for firm matches. Expanded clones are given a class, and other clones once, few, many or no size at all.

>TRBV7-2|-|TRBJ2-2|-
CASSSYKDGELFF
TGTGCCAGCAGCTCATACAAGGACGGGGAGCTGTTTTTT
>TRBV11-2|-|TRBJ1-2|TRBD1
CASSIRQGKSRNYGYTF
TGTGCCAGCAGCATCCGACAGGGGAAATCGAGGAACTATGGCTACACCTTC
>TRBV19|many|TRBJ2-5|TRBD1
CASSIDRGPSALETQYF
TGTGCCAGTAGTATCGACAGGGGCCCATCTGCCCTGGAGACCCAGTACTTC
>TRBV20-1|-|TRBJ1-1|-
CSAIPHTEAFF
TGCAGTGCCATCCCCCACACTGAAGCTTTCTTT
>TRBV19|-|TRBJ1-1|TRBD1
CASSWAGTGASNTEAFF
TGTGCCAGTAGTTGGGCCGGGACAGGGGCCTCGAACACTGAAGCTTTCTTT
>TRBV2|-|TRBJ1-3|-
CASRRPSSGNTIYF
TGTGCCAGCAGGCGTCCTAGCTCTGGAAACACCATATATTTT
>TRBV29-1|-|TRBJ1-2|-
CSVEGGYTF
TGCAGCGTTGAAGGTGGCTACACCTTC
>TRBV10-1|-|TRBJ1-1|-
CASNPRGGGTEAFF
TGCGCCAGCAACCCCAGGGGAGGTGGCACTGAAGCTTTCTTT
>TRBV13|-|TRBJ2-2|TRBD1
CASSPPWGQRNTGELFF
TGTGCCAGCAGCCCCCCCTGGGGACAGCGGAACACCGGGGAGCTGTTTTTT
>TRBV6-1|-|TRBJ2-3|-
CASRGALASDTQYF
TGTGCCAGCAGGGGGGCTCTGGCCTCAGATACGCAGTATTTT
>TRBV27|-|TRBJ1-2|TRBD1
CASNSWTGRNPGYTF
TGTGCCAGCAACTCTTGGACAGGTCGGAACCCTGGCTACACCTTC
>TRBV15|-|TRBJ2-3|-
CATSRGTSSDTQYF
TGTGCCACCAGCAGAGGTACATCGTCGGATACGCAGTATTTT
>TRBV28|many|TRBJ2-7|-
CASSSGYSYEQYF
TGTGCCAGCAGCTCAGGGTACTCCTACGAGCAGTACTTC
>TRBV11-2|-|TRBJ2-2|-
CASSPGDGDGNTGELFF
TGTGCCAGCAGCCCCGGCGATGGAGACGGGAACACCGGGGAGCTGTTTTTT
>TRBV2|-|TRBJ1-5|-
CASSPLFRGSWETSNQPQHF
TGTGCCAGCAGTCCACTTTTTCGGGGAAGTTGGGAGACTAGCAATCAGCCCCAGCATTTT
>TRBV7-9|-|TRBJ2-3|TRBD2
CASSPRTSGSTDTQYF
TGTGCCAGCAGCCCGAGGACTAGCGGGAGCACAGATACGCAGTATTTT
>TRBV5-1|-|TRBJ2-1|-
CASTLMGERDNEQFF
TGCGCCAGCACCCTGATGGGGGAGCGGGACAATGAGCAGTTCTTC
>TRBV18|-|TRBJ1-1|-
CASSREESTEAFF
TGTGCCAGCTCACGGGAGGAGAGCACTGAAGCTTTCTTT
>TRBV5-1|many|TRBJ2-6|-
CASSKWTGAGANVLTF
TGCGCCAGCAGCAAATGGACGGGGGCCGGGGCCAACGTCCTGACTTTC
>TRBV10-3|-|TRBJ2-7|TRBD2
CAISLSAGSYEQYF
TGTGCCATCAGCCTCTCAGCGGGATCTTACGAGCAGTACTTC
>TRBV28|-|TRBJ2-7|-
CASSTTGTSTYEQYF
TGTGCCAGCAGTACAACCGGGACGTCTACCTACGAGCAGTACTTC
>TRBV6-5|-|TRBJ1-1|TRBD1
CASSSSFGTVDTEAFF
TGTGCCAGCAGTTCTTCATTCGGGACAGTCGACACTGAAGCTTTCTTT
>TRBV27|-|TRBJ1-1|TRBD1
CASSFTGQGNMNTEAFF
TGTGCCAGCAGTTTCACCGGACAGGGCAACATGAACACTGAAGCTTTCTTT
>TRBV28|-|TRBJ2-1|TRBD2
CASSLRTSGRRYEQFF
TGTGCCAGCAGTTTACGGACTAGCGGGAGAAGGTATGAGCAGTTCTTC
>TRBV14|-|TRBJ1-4|-
CASSQRQASEKLFF
TGTGCCAGCAGCCAGAGGCAGGCGAGTGAAAAACTGTTTTTT
>TRBV5-1|-|TRBJ2-7|-
CASSAGPGGEQYF
TGCGCCAGCAGCGCCGGACCCGGCGGCGAGCAGTACTTC
>TRBV5-1|-|TRBJ2-7|-
CASSPLVDSGSSYEQYF
TGCGCCAGCAGCCCACTCGTGGATAGCGGAAGCTCCTACGAGCAGTACTTC
>TRBV28|-|TRBJ2-7|-
CASSLMVRQGLTYEQYF
TGTGCCAGCAGTTTAATGGTTCGGCAGGGGTTGACCTACGAGCAGTACTTC
>TRBV20-1|-|TRBJ2-7|-
CSATASYEQYF
TGCAGTGCTACGGCTAGCTACGAGCAGTACTTC
>TRBV6-6|once|TRBJ1-4|TRBD1
CASSRRTGVKDEKLFF
TGTGCCAGCAGCCGTAGGACAGGGGTAAAAGATGAAAAACTGTTTTTT